This TCR beta chain derives from a study of T cells in Graves' hyperthyroidism and ophthalmopathy. CDR1 SNHLY and CDR2 FYNNEI come from the germline V gene. CDR3 length: 14 amino acids. As for this clonotype: Its antigen is not known. One end of the junction varies from germline; a read error may be responsible.

Investigators excluded patients with uncontrolled infection, other autoimmune disease, pregnancy or lactation. Diagnostic decisions used clinical symptoms, serum thyroxine and TRAb, thyroid ultrasound and orbital computed tomography. Study outcomes and limitations: A model of 13 V-J features distinguished ophthalmopathy from stable hyperthyroidism. Most clonotypes that expanded in the thyroid above 0.001 also showed up in blood.

Amplified TCR beta CDR3 regions came from RNA transcripts. Carried out on the TCR CDR3, a first-round RT-PCR used the HTBI primer set. Using its own MiXCR run on the multiplex PCR reads, TCRdb lists one record per CDR3 protein. This repertoire shows hundreds of thousands of distinct CDR3 sequences, about 45% found once; its top ten account for 7% to 7.5%. Material: peripheral blood or thyroid tissue (not recorded which). The sequence was obtained from an adult man with Graves' disease, either hyperthyroidism or ophthalmopathy (not recorded which). The V gene is TRBV2, the J gene TRBJ2-2; D gene uncertain. The CDR3 nucleotides read TGTGCCACCAGTGAACCGGGGAACACCGGGGAGCTGTTTTTT. This sequence encodes CATSEPGNTGELFF.